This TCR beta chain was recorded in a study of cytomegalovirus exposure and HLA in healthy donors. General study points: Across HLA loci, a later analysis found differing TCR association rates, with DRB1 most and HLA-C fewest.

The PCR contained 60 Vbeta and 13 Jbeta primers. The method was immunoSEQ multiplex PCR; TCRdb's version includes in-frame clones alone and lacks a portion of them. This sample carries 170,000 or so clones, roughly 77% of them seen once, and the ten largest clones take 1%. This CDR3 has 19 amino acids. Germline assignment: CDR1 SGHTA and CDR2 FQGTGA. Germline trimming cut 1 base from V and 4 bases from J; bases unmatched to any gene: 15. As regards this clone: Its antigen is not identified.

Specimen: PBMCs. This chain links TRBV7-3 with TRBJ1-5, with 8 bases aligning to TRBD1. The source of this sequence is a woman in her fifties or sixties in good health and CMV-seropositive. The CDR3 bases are TGTGCCAGCAGCTTAATGGGAGTCTGGACAGGGAGAGGTAATCAGCCCCAGCATTTT. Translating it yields CASSLMGVWTGRGNQPQHF.